The 20 T cell receptor beta chains below all came from one sample that was sequenced in a study of T cell responses to AZD1222 COVID-19 vaccine. This table comes from immunoSEQ multiplex PCR, and its TCRdb copy is limited to in-frame clones, with some not included. The table has approximately 140,000 clones, approximately 90% seen once. The sequencing here drew on peripheral blood, taken 28 days after the second AZD1222 dose. The source is an adult who received the AZD1222 COVID-19 vaccine.

The V call is TRBV5-1, the J call TRBJ2-7; 9 bases line up with TRBD1. Germline V gene data show CDR1 as SGHRS and CDR2 as YFSETQ. The V and J ends lost 7 bases and 2 bases, in that order; junction bases with no gene match: 7. The CDR3 is made up of 14 amino acids. CDR3 sequence: CASRPGQGPYEQYF. For the CDR3, the DNA is TGCGCCAGCCGACCGGGACAGGGACCCTACGAGCAGTACTTC.

V is TRBV4-3 and J is TRBJ1-4; 9 positions agree with TRBD1. With V trimmed by 1 base and J by 8 bases, 8 bases remained unmatched. CDR1 LGHNA and CDR2 YSLEER come from the germline V gene. This CDR3 comprises 16 residues. The CDR3 reads CASSQGGQGRTEKLFF. DNA of the CDR3: TGCGCCAGCAGCCAAGGTGGACAGGGGAGGACGGAAAAACTGTTTTTT.

This clone is a singleton in its sample. V and J are TRBV6-5 and TRBJ2-2, with 7 bases identical to TRBD2. V lost 1 base, J lost 7 bases, and 3 bases stayed unmatched. The CDR3 extends over 14 amino acids. Germline V gene data show CDR1 as MNHEY and CDR2 as SVGAGI. CDR3 nucleotides: TGTGCCAGCAGTTACTTGACTAGCAACGGGGAGCTGTTTTTT. Translating it yields CASSYLTSNGELFF.

Only one count was recorded for this clone. The CDR3 loop reads CASSLRAGGFLGGNTIYF. In nucleotides, the CDR3 is TGTGCCAGCAGCTTAAGGGCAGGGGGCTTCCTCGGGGGAAACACCATATATTTT. The genes are TRBV7-2 and TRBJ1-3; the match to TRBD1 covers 8 bases. V lost 2 bases, J lost 4 bases, and 13 bases stayed unmatched. Germline CDR1 and CDR2: SGHTA and FQGNSA. This CDR3 is 18 amino acids long.

V gene TRBV7-3 combines with J gene TRBJ2-2; possible D gene TRBD2, 5 bases. Trimming pared 5 bases from V and 7 bases from J, leaving 8 bases between. Germline assignment: CDR1 SGHTA and CDR2 FQGTGA. The CDR3 is 12 residues long. CDR3 coding DNA: TGTGCCAGCAGCCTCGACTACGGGGAGCTGTTTTTT. Translating gives CASSLDYGELFF.

This clone occurred once. This chain links TRBV30 with TRBJ2-3, with 11 positions matching TRBD2. Germline lookup yields CDR1 GTSNPN and CDR2 SVGIG (reference sequence). Trimming at V came to 3 bases and at J to 7 bases, leaving 9 bases not matched to a gene. The CDR3 has 15 residues. CDR3 region: CAWRKLAGDYYTQYF. The CDR3 bases are TGTGCCTGGAGGAAACTAGCGGGGGATTACTATACGCAGTATTTT.

The gene calls are TRBV19 and TRBJ1-4, with 8 nucleotides matching TRBD1. Looked up from germline, CDR1 is LNHDA and CDR2 is SQIVND (reference sequence). Germline trimming cut 7 bases from V and 7 bases from J; bases unmatched to any gene: 11. This CDR3 has 15 residues. CDR3 protein: CASTPLRQGIEKLFF. The DNA for the CDR3 is TGTGCCAGTACCCCCTTGAGACAGGGGATTGAAAAACTGTTTTTT.

The rearrangement uses TRBV5-5 and TRBJ2-7; 9 bases align to TRBD1. Losses at the gene ends were 5 bases for V and 4 bases for J; bases not matched to a gene: 13. CDR1 SGHKS and CDR2 YYEKEE come from the germline V gene (reference sequence). The CDR3 is made up of 16 amino acids. Here the CDR3 reads CASSTQYDRGLYEQYF. CDR3 DNA sequence: TGTGCCAGCAGTACCCAGTACGACAGGGGGTTATACGAGCAGTACTTC.

This rearrangement joins TRBV7-9 to TRBJ1-1; D call uncertain. This CDR3 has 13 amino acids. Germline CDR1 is SEHNR and CDR2 is FQNEAQ (reference sequence). V was pared by 2 bases and J by 6 bases, with 10 bases between. CDR3 sequence reads: CASSLLGGPEAFF. The CDR3, as DNA: TGTGCCAGCAGCTTATTAGGTGGTCCTGAAGCTTTCTTT.

This chain links TRBV4-1 with TRBJ1-2; a weak D match, TRBD1 (6 bases). The CDR3 has 13 amino acids. V lost 6 bases, J lost 4 bases, and 12 bases lay in between. Germline loops: CDR1 MGHRA, CDR2 YSYEKL. The CDR3 sequence is CASSSDSVYGYTF. The CDR3 coding sequence is TGCGCCAGCAGTTCGGACAGCGTCTATGGCTACACCTTC.

A note on this clone: The junction shows a germline mismatch at one end, possibly a read error. This chain connects TRBV6-2 or TRBV6-3 to TRBJ2-2, with 11 nucleotides matching TRBD2. Germline V gene data show CDR1 as MNHEY and CDR2 as SVGEGT. The CDR3 is 19 residues long. CDR3 residues: CASSFRGTSGPTNTGELFF. The CDR3 DNA reads TGTGCCAGTAGTTTCCGTGGGACTAGCGGTCCTACGAACACCGGGGAGCTGTTTTTT.

V and J are TRBV15 and TRBJ1-4; D gene uncertain. CDR3 length: 19 amino acids. Germline V lookup: CDR1 LNHNV, CDR2 YYDKDF (reference sequence). V shed 0 bases and J shed 2 bases, with 19 bases lying between them. CDR3 sequence (DNA): TGTGCCACCAGCAGAGATTCCCCTCTTGTGGCAATCACTAATGAAAAACTGTTTTTT. This sequence encodes CATSRDSPLVAITNEKLFF.

V is TRBV27 and J is TRBJ2-7; TRBD1 matches at 7 bases. The germline V gene has CDR1 MNHEY and CDR2 SMNVEV (reference sequence). The CDR3 totals 15 residues. With 1 base clipped from V and 4 bases from J, the junction kept 7 bases outside the gene matches. The CDR3 DNA is TGTGCCAGCAGTTTATTCACGGGACAGTTTTACGAGCAGTACTTC. This sequence encodes CASSLFTGQFYEQYF.

This chain connects TRBV3-1 (or the pseudogene TRBV3-2) to TRBJ2-7; TRBD2 agrees at 14 bases. This CDR3 spans 15 amino acids. The germline V gene encodes CDR1 LGHDT and CDR2 YNNKEL (reference sequence). Unmatched junction bases numbered 3, after V lost 4 bases and J lost 4 bases. In nucleotides, the CDR3 is TGTGCCAGCAGCCCGGGACTAGCGGGAGAGTACGAGCAGTACTTC. Amino acids: CASSPGLAGEYEQYF.

This clone appeared once. The V and J genes are TRBV14 and TRBJ2-3; D remains ambiguous. Germline assignment: CDR1 SGHDN and CDR2 FVKESK. The CDR3 spans 13 residues. V was shortened by 3 bases and J by 1 base, with 5 bases between the two germline ends. This CDR3 reads CASSQTRTDTQYF. CDR3 in DNA: TGTGCCAGCAGCCAGACACGCACAGATACGCAGTATTTT.

This chain uses TRBV2 with TRBJ1-5; 9 positions agree with TRBD1. The CDR3 length is 16 residues. With V trimmed by 6 bases and J by 4 bases, 10 bases remained unmatched. Germline lookup yields CDR1 SNHLY and CDR2 FYNNEI. This CDR3 is CASSGDREDLNQPQHF. The CDR3 DNA sequence: TGTGCCAGCAGCGGGGACAGGGAGGACTTGAATCAGCCCCAGCATTTT.

The rearrangement links TRBV19 to TRBJ1-2, with a weak D call TRBD1 (6 bases). Looked up from germline, CDR1 is LNHDA and CDR2 is SQIVND (reference sequence). Trimming cost V 5 bases and J 3 bases, with 19 bases left between them. This CDR3 spans 16 amino acids. The CDR3: CASSSPPGQRDYGYTF. CDR3 bases: TGTGCCAGTAGTTCACCTCCGGGACAAAGAGACTATGGCTACACCTTC. Full variable domain (missing parts from reference TRBV19 and TRBJ1-2): DGGITQSPKYLFRKEGQNVTLSCEQNLNHDAMYWYRQDPGQGLRLIYYSQIVNDFQKGDIAEGYSVSREKKESFPLTVTSAQKNPTAFYLCASSSPPGQRDYGYTFGSGTRLTVV.

The rearrangement links TRBV2 to TRBJ1-5; 8 bases match TRBD1. The J segment lost 3 bases and the V segment lost 6 bases, leaving 7 bases of the junction unmatched. This CDR3 has 15 residues. The germline V gene encodes CDR1 SNHLY and CDR2 FYNNEI. This CDR3 is CASSSGQATNQPQHF. The CDR3, as DNA: TGTGCCAGCAGCTCGGGACAGGCCACCAATCAGCCCCAGCATTTT. The full variable domain, completed using reference TRBV2 and TRBJ1-5, is EPEVTQTPSHQVTQMGQEVILRCVPISNHLYFYWYRQILGQKVEFLVSFYNNEISEKSEIFDDQFSVERPDGSNFTLKIRSTKLEDSAMYFCASSSGQATNQPQHFGDGTRLSIL.

In nucleotides, the CDR3 is TGTGCCAGCAGCTTGGCGGCGGTCTATGGCTACACCTTC. Amino acids: CASSLAAVYGYTF. This chain joins TRBV5-8 and TRBJ1-2; no clear D. The CDR3 totals 13 residues. Trimming took 0 bases from V and 4 from J, leaving 7 bases between them. CDR1 is SGHTS and CDR2 is YDEGEE in the germline V gene.

V and J are TRBV18 and TRBJ2-1; 7 bases match TRBD1. The V segment lost 5 bases and the J segment 9 bases; nucleotides outside the gene matches: 4. Germline V gene lookup returns CDR1 KGHSH and CDR2 LQKENI. CDR3 length: 12 residues. DNA of the CDR3: TGTGCCAGCTCATCCTACAGGGGTGAGCAGTTCTTC. It yields the protein CASSSYRGEQFF.